The 24 T cell receptor beta chains below were found in one sample sequenced in a study of blood T cell repertoires in COVID-19. Data came from immunoSEQ multiplex PCR; TCRdb stores just in-frame clones and leaves some out. The table lists around 320,000 clones, roughly 90% of them singletons. Source material: peripheral blood. These receptors all come from a woman under 40 with COVID-19, enrolled during active disease.

J is TRBJ2-1 and V is TRBV28; 8 nucleotides line up with TRBD1. V lost 6 bases to trimming and J lost 6 bases; unmatched junction nucleotides: 7. The CDR3 is 14 amino acids. Germline CDR1 reads MDHEN; CDR2 reads SYDVKM. The DNA for the CDR3 is TGTGCCAGCAGCCCACTCGGACAGGGCAATGAGCAGTTCTTC. Encoded protein: CASSPLGQGNEQFF.

V is TRBV2 and J is TRBJ1-5; D not resolved. The CDR3 consists of 17 residues. Germline-derived CDR1 and CDR2 are SNHLY and FYNNEI. V lost 1 base to trimming and J lost 2 bases, with 15 bases between them. The CDR3 nucleotides are TGTGCCAGCAGTGAAGGCAGGTTATTGGTAGGCAATCAGCCCCAGCATTTT. This translates into CASSEGRLLVGNQPQHF.

The chain employs TRBV28 and TRBJ1-5; D is unresolved. V was cut by 4 bases and J by 0 bases, with 13 bases left in between. This CDR3 region has 16 residues. From germline, CDR1 is MDHEN and CDR2 SYDVKM. CDR3 sequence reads: CASSSLVHYSNQPQHF. In nucleotides, the CDR3 is TGTGCCAGCAGTTCCCTCGTGCACTATAGCAATCAGCCCCAGCATTTT.

This chain uses TRBV7-7 with TRBJ2-3; possible D gene TRBD2, 5 bases. V was clipped by 5 bases and J by 2 bases, with 17 bases between them. Germline V gives CDR1 SSHAT, CDR2 FNYEAQ (reference sequence). The length of the CDR3 is 16 residues. CDR3 residues: CASSPITGSPTDTQYF. The CDR3 bases are TGTGCCAGCAGCCCAATTACGGGGTCTCCCACAGATACGCAGTATTTT.

This rearrangement joins TRBV27 to TRBJ2-2; maybe TRBD1 (5 bases). CDR1 MNHEY and CDR2 SMNVEV come from the germline V gene (reference sequence). Trimming took 8 bases from V and 2 from J, leaving 9 bases between them. There are 13 residues in the CDR3. DNA for the CDR3: TGTGCCAGCGCATGGGGCAACACCGGGGAGCTGTTTTTT. Translating it yields CASAWGNTGELFF.

The rearrangement links TRBV7-2 to TRBJ2-5, with 9 bases identical to TRBD2. Germline V gives CDR1 SGHTA, CDR2 FQGNSA. The length of the CDR3 is 15 residues. Trimming took 2 bases from V and 6 from J; bases not matched to a gene: 7. DNA for the CDR3: TGTGCCAGCAGCTTACAGCGGGGGGTCCGGCAGACCCAGTACTTC. Translated: CASSLQRGVRQTQYF.

The chain is built from TRBV4-2 and TRBJ1-6; maybe TRBD1 (5 bases). Deletions cut 4 bases from V and 7 bases from J, with 14 bases between. The CDR3 is 15 amino acids. CDR1 is LGHNA, CDR2 YNFKEQ, per germline. CDR3 in DNA: TGTGCCAGCAGCCCCGAAGTGGACACAAATTCACCCCTCCACTTT. This sequence encodes CASSPEVDTNSPLHF.

The V gene is TRBV7-8, the J gene TRBJ2-3; 12 nucleotides align to TRBD2. J lost 6 bases, V lost 5 bases, and 12 bases had no gene match. Per the germline V gene, CDR1 is SGHVS and CDR2 is FQNEAQ. This CDR3 region has 17 residues. The DNA for the CDR3 is TGTGCCAGCAGCCGAGGGCTAGCGGGGGGGCCTCGGGATACGCAGTATTTT. As protein: CASSRGLAGGPRDTQYF.

V gene TRBV5-1 combines with J gene TRBJ2-7, with a weak D call TRBD1 (6 bases). V lost 5 bases and J 0 bases, leaving 12 bases between the germline ends. This CDR3 is 14 amino acids long. From germline, CDR1 is SGHRS and CDR2 YFSETQ. The CDR3 nucleotides read TGCGCCAGCAGTACCGGGGACAACTCCTACGAGCAGTACTTC. Protein sequence: CASSTGDNSYEQYF.

V gene TRBV6-5 combines with J gene TRBJ2-2, with 8 bases matching TRBD1. Unmatched junction bases numbered 3, after V lost 6 bases and J lost 6 bases. The CDR3 covers 13 residues. Looked up from germline, CDR1 is MNHEY and CDR2 is SVGAGI. The chain's CDR3 is CASSSRGPGELFF. The CDR3 bases are TGTGCCAGCAGCAGCAGGGGGCCCGGGGAGCTGTTTTTT.

The V call is TRBV6-5, the J call TRBJ1-6; TRBD1 matches at 9 bases. Germline loops: CDR1 MNHEY, CDR2 SVGAGI. V was clipped by 6 bases and J by 17 bases; unmatched bases: 11. The CDR3 is 13 residues long. The CDR3, as DNA: TGTGCCAGCAGCCTCCTAGGGGACAGGGCCTTCCACTTT. Translating gives CASSLLGDRAFHF.

This clone was seen once. The chain has TRBV11-3 and TRBJ2-2, with 15 bases lining up with TRBD2. This CDR3 is built from 18 residues. V was clipped by 4 bases and J by 6 bases; unmatched bases: 9. CDR1 is SGHNT and CDR2 is YENEEA in the germline V gene. The CDR3, as DNA: TGTGCCAGCAGCTCTTGGACTAGCGGGGGGGCCTCCGCCGGGGAGCTGTTTTTT. As protein: CASSSWTSGGASAGELFF.

V usage is TRBV7-2 and J usage is TRBJ2-3; D uncertain. V was shortened by 2 bases and J by 6 bases, with 3 bases between the two germline ends. The germline V gene encodes CDR1 SGHTA and CDR2 FQGNSA. The CDR3 runs 11 residues. The CDR3 region has the DNA TGTGCCAGCAGCTTATATGATACGCAGTATTTT. It codes for CASSLYDTQYF.

The chain uses TRBV10-1 and TRBJ2-1; 12 nucleotides line up with TRBD2. Looked up from germline, CDR1 is WNHNN and CDR2 is SYGVQD (reference sequence). The J segment lost 8 bases and the V segment lost 0 bases, leaving 8 bases of the junction unmatched. The CDR3 covers 17 residues. CDR3 residues: CASSESALAGGQDEQFF. CDR3 coding DNA: TGCGCCAGCAGTGAGTCGGCCCTAGCGGGGGGGCAGGATGAGCAGTTCTTC.

The rearrangement uses TRBV21-1 and TRBJ1-3. TRBV21-1 is a documented pseudogene. The CDR3 runs to 15 residues. The CDR3 loop reads CASSTEGPPGNTIYF. The CDR3 DNA is TGTGCCAGCAGTACGGAGGGCCCACCTGGAAACACCATATATTTT.

This chain connects TRBV9 to TRBJ1-1; TRBD1 matches at 7 bases. This CDR3 region has 16 residues. Germline V gene lookup returns CDR1 SGDLS and CDR2 YYNGEE. V was clipped by 5 bases and J by 2 bases; unmatched bases: 12. CDR3: CASRGLGGSINTEAFF. DNA of the CDR3: TGTGCCAGCAGGGGACTAGGGGGCTCGATTAACACTGAAGCTTTCTTT.

V gene TRBV2 combines with J gene TRBJ1-5; TRBD1 might be the D (5 bases). Trimming cost V 1 base and J 7 bases, with 11 bases left between them. Germline lookup yields CDR1 SNHLY and CDR2 FYNNEI. There are 14 residues in the CDR3. The CDR3 sequence is CASSEGQGIQPQHF. The DNA for the CDR3 is TGTGCCAGCAGTGAAGGGCAGGGCATACAGCCCCAGCATTTT.

This chain connects TRBV4-2 to TRBJ1-2, with 7 positions matching TRBD1. The trim removed 3 bases at V and 4 bases at J, leaving 8 bases unmatched. This CDR3 is built from 15 residues. From germline, CDR1 is LGHNA and CDR2 YNFKEQ. The chain's CDR3 is CASSQTPTGAYGYTF. CDR3 nucleotides: TGTGCCAGCAGCCAGACCCCAACAGGGGCCTATGGCTACACCTTC.

This clone appeared once. This chain connects TRBV6-1 to TRBJ1-2; TRBD1 agrees at 10 bases. J was trimmed by 5 bases and V by 3 bases; bases with no gene match: 6. The germline V gene encodes CDR1 MNHNS and CDR2 SASEGT. The CDR3 is 15 residues long. In DNA form, the CDR3 reads TGTGCCAGCAGTGACCCGGGACAGGGGCCTTATGGCTACACCTTC. As protein: CASSDPGQGPYGYTF.

V usage is TRBV24-1 and J usage is TRBJ1-2; TRBD1 aligns across 7 bases. Germline loops: CDR1 KGHDR, CDR2 SFDVKD. The CDR3 is 13 amino acids. Trimming at V came to 4 bases and at J to 5 bases, leaving 3 bases not matched to a gene. CDR3 nucleotides: TGTGCCACCAGTGAGCAGGGGGATTATGGCTACACCTTC. Amino acid sequence: CATSEQGDYGYTF.

This clone was observed a single time. The chain links TRBV10-1 to TRBJ2-3, with TRBD2 as a possible D gene (6 bases). This CDR3 is 12 amino acids long. The V and J ends lost 6 bases and 8 bases respectively, with 12 bases between them. Germline CDR1 WNHNN, CDR2 SYGVQD (reference sequence). CDR3 protein: CASSGGYSTQYF. Here the CDR3 DNA reads TGCGCCAGCAGCGGGGGATACTCTACGCAGTATTTT.

The genes are TRBV10-3 and TRBJ1-6; no reliable D call. The V gene's germline CDR1 is ENHRY and CDR2 SYGVKD. The V end was cut by 2 bases, the J end by 0 bases, with 5 bases between. The CDR3 covers 15 residues. The CDR3 region has the DNA TGTGCCATCAGTGAGGGCAGCTCCTATAATTCACCCCTCCACTTT. The encoded protein is CAISEGSSYNSPLHF.

This chain links TRBV5-5 with TRBJ1-4; the match to TRBD1 covers 8 bases. The CDR3 is 15 residues long. V gave up 4 bases and J gave up 7 bases; unmatched junction bases: 9. Per germline, CDR1 SGHKS and CDR2 YYEKEE (reference sequence). The CDR3 sequence: CASSPLTGEIEKLFF. The CDR3 DNA sequence: TGTGCCAGCAGCCCTTTGACAGGGGAGATTGAAAAACTGTTTTTT.

This chain's CDR3 is CASSTGQGMDGLYGYTF. CDR3 sequence (DNA): TGTGCCAGTAGCACCGGACAGGGTATGGACGGTCTCTATGGCTACACCTTC. The chain combines TRBV19 with TRBJ1-2; 8 bases map to TRBD1. The CDR3 loop spans 17 amino acids. J was trimmed by 4 bases and V by 6 bases; bases with no gene match: 16. Germline CDR1 and CDR2: LNHDA and SQIVND (reference sequence).